The present TCR beta chain was sequenced within a study of OX40 agonist ivuxolimab in advanced cancers. Study details: Treatment received earlier with anti-PD-1, anti-PD-L1 or anti-CTLA-4 agents was allowed, and over 35% had some.

Findings and caveats of the study: Fewer expanded clones were found on average in CD4+ than in CD8+ T cells. Partly responding patients at 0.1-3.0 mg/kg showed some of the smallest clonal expansion.

Any history of autoimmune disease or systemic immunosuppression disqualified patients. Using immunoSEQ multiplex PCR, the repertoire was profiled, and TCRdb retains in-frame clones only, with some absent. The table lists some 20,000 clones, approximately 80% of them singletons. This clone was observed a handful of times. What it binds is not known. The germline CDR1 and CDR2 sequences are SGHVS and FNYEAQ. V trimming: 4 bases; J trimming: 5 bases; junction bases outside the gene matches: 1. This CDR3 contains 13 residues. The sequence was obtained from an adult with an advanced solid tumor such as melanoma, head and neck, liver or kidney cancer. The sequencing used CD4+ or CD8+ T cells sorted from blood, collected in a trial of the OX40 agonist ivuxolimab. This chain joins TRBV7-6 and TRBJ1-5; the match to TRBD1 covers 8 bases. CDR3 nucleotides: TGTGCCAGCAGCTCGACAGGGGATCAGCCCCAGCATTTT. Translating gives CASSSTGDQPQHF.